This T cell receptor (beta chain) came from a study of cytomegalovirus exposure and HLA in healthy donors. Note on this clone: No antigen is known for it.

The CDR3 runs to 13 residues. V lost 3 bases to trimming and J lost 4 bases, with 8 bases between them. Germline V lookup: CDR1 MRHNA, CDR2 SNTAGT. In nominal health when sampled, donors likely had unrecorded immune exposures nonetheless. This PCR relied on a set of 60 Vbeta primers and 13 Jbeta primers. Assay: immunoSEQ multiplex PCR; the TCRdb copy retains only in-frame clones and omits some. Of 95,000 to 110,000 clones listed, around three quarters are singletons. Whole-study results and caveats: The study carried out a later analysis of TCR beta sequences. It associated under 20,000 of them with specific HLA alleles at a false discovery rate of 0.05. A further, later analysis showed that HLA-associated TCR beta chains (compared with equally common others) were more clonally expanded.

This TCR was sampled from a woman under 30 in good health and CMV-seropositive. Specimen: PBMCs. The rearrangement uses TRBV6-4 and TRBJ2-3; tentatively, D is TRBD2 (5 bases). CDR3 in amino acids: CASSEADADTQYF. The DNA for the CDR3 is TGTGCCAGCAGTGAAGCGGACGCAGATACGCAGTATTTT.